Included here is one T cell receptor (beta chain) sequence, with context. The antigen is undetermined. Use of 60 Vbeta and 13 Jbeta primers characterized the PCR. Here immunoSEQ multiplex PCR was the method, and the copy in TCRdb shows in-frame clones only, minus some. This sample has about 200,000 clones, with 65% to 90% found just once. The V segment lost 0 bases and the J segment 3 bases; nucleotides outside the gene matches: 3. The CDR3 has 15 amino acids. The germline V gene has CDR1 SGHNT and CDR2 YYREEE (reference sequence). The data originate from a study of cytomegalovirus exposure and HLA in healthy donors. Points from the study as a whole: Earlier findings revealed that most TCR beta V segments proved productive either about 87% or about 30% of the time. CMV serostatus stood as the only immune exposure information on hand. The analysis excluded some indistinguishable V segments, including TRBV6-2 and TRBV6-3.

The TCR comes from a woman aged 30 to 39 in good health and CMV-seronegative. This chain joins TRBV5-4 and TRBJ2-1, with 7 bases matching TRBD2. The specimen sequenced was PBMCs. CDR3 bases: TGTGCCAGCAGCTTGGGGACTAGTCTCTACAATGAGCAGTTCTTC. This codes for CASSLGTSLYNEQFF.